These T cell receptor beta chains were read from a single sample in a study of post-analysis software for immune sequencing data. TCRdb redid the calling of the PCR reads with MiXCR, one entry per CDR3 protein. In the table there are about 810,000 distinct CDR3 sequences, under 70% of which are singletons. Sequencing used blood. All receptors come from a girl aged 5-17 years with multiple sclerosis. Each CDR3 is given with its conserved first and last residue. Fields, in order: V gene, clone size, D gene, J gene, CDR3 protein, CDR3 DNA. The D gene is left open where the match is weak. Expanded clones get a size class; other rows say once, few or many, or leave the size out.

TRBV6-1,few,TRBD1,TRBJ2-4,CAISGDRKNIQYF,TGTGCCATCTCGGGGGACAGGAAAAACATTCAGTACTTC
TRBV29-1,few,TRBD2,TRBJ2-5,CSVRAGAFQETQYF,TGCAGCGTTCGAGCGGGGGCCTTCCAAGAGACCCAGTACTTC
TRBV2,.,TRBD1,TRBJ1-2,CASSDRGALGYTF,TGTGCCAGCAGTGACAGGGGGGCCTTAGGCTACACCTTC
TRBV9,.,.,TRBJ2-6,CASSVEARDLAGANVLTF,TGTGCCAGCAGCGTAGAGGCCAGGGATTTGGCTGGGGCCAACGTCCTGACTTTC
TRBV20-1,.,.,TRBJ1-2,CSVPDSFYGYTF,TGCAGTGTACCGGACAGTTTCTATGGCTACACCTTC
TRBV6-5,.,.,TRBJ1-6,CASSQSRSYNSPLHF,TGTGCCAGCAGCCAGTCTCGCTCCTATAATTCACCCCTCCACTTT
TRBV9,.,TRBD2,TRBJ2-1,CASSPRTSVNNEQFF,TGTGCCAGCAGCCCACGGACTAGCGTCAACAATGAGCAGTTCTTC
TRBV4-1,once,.,TRBJ2-1,CASSQESPGTPISYNEQFF,TGCGCCAGCAGCCAAGAGTCTCCCGGGACCCCGATTAGCTACAATGAGCAGTTCTTC
TRBV15,few,TRBD1,TRBJ1-5,CATSRDTGVNQPQHF,TGTGCCACCAGCAGAGATACAGGGGTCAATCAGCCCCAGCATTTT
TRBV28,.,.,TRBJ2-1,CASTKKGAGQNEQFF,TGTGCCAGCACTAAAAAAGGTGCAGGGCAGAATGAGCAGTTCTTC
TRBV5-1,few,TRBD1,TRBJ2-7,CASSSPAGQASYEQYF,TGCGCCAGCAGTAGCCCCGCCGGACAGGCGAGCTACGAGCAGTACTTC
TRBV7-6,.,.,TRBJ2-1,CASSLASILYNEQFF,TGTGCCAGCAGCTTAGCGAGCATATTATACAATGAGCAGTTCTTC
TRBV29-1,few,.,TRBJ2-7,CSVESPLAYEQYF,TGCAGCGTTGAGTCCCCTCTAGCCTACGAGCAGTACTTC
TRBV29-1,.,TRBD1,TRBJ1-2,CSVEDRVLVYGYTF,TGCAGCGTGGAAGACAGGGTTCTAGTCTATGGCTACACCTTC
TRBV9,.,.,TRBJ1-1,CASSVAWSTEAFF,TGTGCCAGCAGCGTAGCTTGGTCCACTGAAGCTTTCTTT
TRBV7-3,once,TRBD1,TRBJ1-2,CASSLTQRGQGIGGYTF,TGTGCCAGCAGCTTAACTCAAAGAGGACAGGGGATCGGCGGCTACACCTTC
TRBV5-1,.,.,TRBJ2-7,CASSQTRGSYNEQYF,TGCGCCAGCAGCCAAACCAGGGGTTCCTACAATGAGCAGTACTTC
TRBV6-6,.,.,TRBJ2-1,CASSRLPTDNEQFF,TGTGCCAGCAGCCGACTACCTACCGACAATGAGCAGTTCTTC
TRBV20-1,.,TRBD2,TRBJ2-1,CSATIAGGNYNEQFF,TGCAGTGCGACTATAGCGGGAGGCAACTACAATGAGCAGTTCTTC
TRBV6-5,few,.,TRBJ1-5,CASAPNSPKFQPQHF,TGTGCCAGCGCCCCGAATTCCCCGAAGTTTCAGCCCCAGCATTTT
TRBV6-1,few,TRBD2,TRBJ2-3,CASSPGLALRTTDTQYF,TGTGCCAGCAGCCCAGGACTAGCCCTGAGAACAACAGATACGCAGTATTTT
TRBV29-1,.,.,TRBJ1-2,CSVLPDGHDGYTF,TGCAGCGTGTTACCCGACGGCCACGATGGCTACACCTTC
TRBV6-5,.,TRBD1,TRBJ2-7,CASTGQANYEQYF,TGTGCCAGCACCGGACAGGCCAACTACGAGCAGTACTTC
TRBV27,.,.,TRBJ2-1,CASSLRLASSSYNEQFF,TGTGCCAGCAGTTTAAGGCTAGCGTCTAGTTCCTACAATGAGCAGTTCTTC
TRBV12-3/TRBV12-4,.,.,TRBJ2-4,CASSVERLGKNIQYF,TGTGCCAGCAGTGTAGAGCGTTTAGGTAAAAACATTCAGTACTTC
TRBV7-8,.,TRBD2,TRBJ2-3,CASSLTSGLDTQYF,TGTGCCAGCAGCTTAACTAGCGGGCTAGATACGCAGTATTTT
TRBV4-2,.,TRBD1,TRBJ2-5,CASSRRTGSVRQETQYF,TGTGCCAGCAGCCGAAGGACAGGCTCGGTGCGGCAAGAGACCCAGTACTTC
TRBV20-1,few,.,TRBJ2-7,CSARSRGPGQYF,TGCAGTGCTAGGTCCCGGGGCCCAGGGCAGTACTTC
TRBV4-1,few,.,TRBJ1-6,CASSQDFGTNSPLHF,TGCGCCAGCAGCCAAGATTTCGGGACAAATTCACCCCTCCACTTT
TRBV7-6,.,TRBD2,TRBJ2-1,CASSLHETSGIPLPIDEQFF,TGTGCCAGCAGCCTACACGAGACTAGCGGGATCCCCCTTCCAATTGATGAGCAGTTCTTC
TRBV6-5,.,.,TRBJ2-7,CASSKPGWKATYEQYF,TGTGCCAGCTCCAAACCCGGATGGAAAGCCACCTACGAGCAGTACTTC
TRBV4-1,few,TRBD1,TRBJ2-1,CASKTGPGSYNEQFF,TGCGCCAGTAAGACAGGGCCGGGGTCCTACAATGAGCAGTTCTTC
TRBV7-9,few,.,TRBJ1-2,CASSPPDWDNYGYTF,TGTGCCAGCAGCCCCCCGGATTGGGATAACTATGGCTACACCTTC
TRBV12-3/TRBV12-4,.,TRBD1,TRBJ1-2,CASSPRDRVGYTF,TGTGCCAGCAGCCCCCGGGACAGGGTCGGCTACACCTTC
TRBV7-2,.,TRBD2,TRBJ2-3,CASSQDGAGGQDTQYF,TGTGCCAGCAGCCAGGACGGAGCGGGGGGGCAAGATACGCAGTATTTT
TRBV11-2,.,.,TRBJ2-5,CASSLENGGTQYF,TGTGCCAGCAGCTTAGAAAATGGAGGGACCCAGTACTTC
TRBV7-2,.,.,TRBJ2-6,CASGSIGSGANVLTF,TGTGCCAGCGGGTCGATAGGGTCTGGGGCCAACGTCCTGACTTTC
TRBV28,.,.,TRBJ1-1,CASSLTGRNTEAFF,TGTGCCAGCAGTTTAACGGGCAGAAACACTGAAGCTTTCTTT
TRBV5-1,once,.,TRBJ1-5,CASAPGAWDQPQHF,TGCGCCAGCGCCCCAGGGGCGTGGGATCAGCCCCAGCATTTT
TRBV2,.,.,TRBJ1-2,CASIRANYGYTF,TGTGCCAGCATAAGGGCTAACTATGGCTACACCTTC
TRBV12-3/TRBV12-4,.,.,TRBJ2-7,CASSPRISRDEQYF,TGTGCCAGCAGTCCTCGGATTAGCCGCGACGAGCAGTACTTC
TRBV29-1,.,.,TRBJ1-2,CSVRGYGYTF,TGCAGCGTTCGTGGGTATGGCTACACCTTC
TRBV15,few,.,TRBJ2-1,CATSRDLGAHNEQFF,TGTGCCACCAGCAGAGATCTAGGCGCTCACAATGAGCAGTTCTTC
TRBV10-1,.,TRBD1,TRBJ1-2,CASSRYGTGIEGYTF,TGCGCCAGCAGCCGGTATGGGACAGGGATCGAGGGCTACACCTTC
TRBV7-9,.,.,TRBJ1-1,CASSLDRRPNTEAFF,TGTGCCAGCAGCTTAGACCGGCGGCCGAACACTGAAGCTTTCTTT
TRBV7-3,few,TRBD2,TRBJ2-1,CASSWGLAGGPDNEQFF,TGTGCCAGCAGCTGGGGGCTAGCGGGAGGGCCCGACAATGAGCAGTTCTTC
TRBV20-1,few,.,TRBJ1-1,CSARWEAGITEAFF,TGCAGTGCTAGATGGGAGGCAGGGATCACTGAAGCTTTCTTT
TRBV20-1,.,.,TRBJ1-5,CSASANRDQPQHF,TGCAGTGCTAGTGCAAATAGGGATCAGCCCCAGCATTTT
TRBV15,few,TRBD1,TRBJ1-2,CATSARQGADGYTF,TGTGCCACCAGCGCCCGACAGGGGGCAGACGGCTACACCTTC
TRBV20-1,.,.,TRBJ2-7,CSARDPTGYEQYF,TGCAGTGCTAGAGACCCGACGGGCTACGAGCAGTACTTC
TRBV7-9,.,.,TRBJ1-2,CASSPLEYGYTF,TGTGCCAGCAGCCCCCTCGAGTATGGCTACACCTTC
TRBV29-1,few,.,TRBJ2-6,CSGVSGANVLTF,TGCAGTGGGGTTTCTGGGGCCAACGTCCTGACTTTC
TRBV7-3,few,.,TRBJ2-3,CASSLGTPDTQYF,TGTGCCAGCAGCTTAGGAACCCCTGATACGCAGTATTTT
TRBV4-1,.,.,TRBJ2-5,CASSQPSRGKETQYF,TGCGCCAGCAGCCAACCCTCCAGGGGAAAAGAGACCCAGTACTTC
TRBV7-9,.,.,TRBJ2-7,CASSSTGPLIQYF,TGTGCCAGCAGCTCAACCGGGCCATTAATTCAGTACTTC
TRBV7-3,.,TRBD1,TRBJ2-3,CASSSVTGTGGDTQYF,TGTGCCAGCAGCTCGGTTACCGGGACAGGAGGAGATACGCAGTATTTT
TRBV5-6,few,.,TRBJ2-3,CASSLTGLTDTQYF,TGTGCCAGCAGCTTGACAGGGCTCACAGATACGCAGTATTTT
TRBV7-2,few,.,TRBJ2-1,CASSLEQHSYNEQFF,TGTGCCAGCAGCTTAGAACAGCACTCCTACAATGAGCAGTTCTTC
TRBV6-4,few,TRBD2,TRBJ2-3,CASSSLAGGADTQYF,TGTGCCAGCAGTTCTCTAGCGGGAGGAGCAGATACGCAGTATTTT
TRBV29-1,.,TRBD2,TRBJ2-5,CSVERLAGVLETQYF,TGCAGCGTTGAACGCCTAGCGGGAGTCTTGGAGACCCAGTACTTC